These T cell receptor beta chains were read from a single sample in a study of blood T cell repertoires in COVID-19. The protocol was immunoSEQ multiplex PCR, while the TCRdb copy is restricted to in-frame clones and leaves out a portion. The sample contains 50,000 to 75,000 clones, 70% to 80% of which appear only once. The material sequenced was peripheral blood. Receptors were obtained from a man in his sixties with acute or convalescent COVID-19. The conserved cysteine and the conserved F or W are not part of the CDR3 here. Each record gives: V gene, J gene, CDR3 length, CDR3 protein.

TRBV7-3	TRBJ2-7	13	ASSLRGGLAGEQY
TRBV10-1	TRBJ2-3	13	ASSESRGLADTQY
TRBV29-1	TRBJ2-1	11	SVASSGRNEQF
TRBV5-1	TRBJ2-5	15	ASSFLGTGGGQETQY
TRBV5-1	TRBJ2-7	14	ASTSGGSGKGLEQY
TRBV12-3/TRBV12-4	TRBJ1-5	11	ASSFTRNQPQH
TRBV2	TRBJ2-3	13	ASIGRDSSTDTQY
TRBV2	TRBJ2-7	11	ASSADISYEQY
TRBV25-1	TRBJ2-7	14	ASSAPGLAGVREQY
TRBV30	TRBJ2-7	11	AWVRGSSYEQY